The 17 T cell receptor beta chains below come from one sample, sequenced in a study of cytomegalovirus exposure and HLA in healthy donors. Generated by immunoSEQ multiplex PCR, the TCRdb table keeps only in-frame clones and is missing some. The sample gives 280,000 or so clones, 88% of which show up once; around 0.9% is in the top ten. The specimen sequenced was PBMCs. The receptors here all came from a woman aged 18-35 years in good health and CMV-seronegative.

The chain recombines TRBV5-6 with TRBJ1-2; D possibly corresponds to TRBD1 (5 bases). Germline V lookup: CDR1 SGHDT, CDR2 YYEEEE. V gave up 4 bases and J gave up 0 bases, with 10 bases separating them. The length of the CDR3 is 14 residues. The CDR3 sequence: CASSPLDTNYGYTF. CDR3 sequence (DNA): TGTGCCAGCAGCCCATTGGACACTAACTATGGCTACACCTTC.

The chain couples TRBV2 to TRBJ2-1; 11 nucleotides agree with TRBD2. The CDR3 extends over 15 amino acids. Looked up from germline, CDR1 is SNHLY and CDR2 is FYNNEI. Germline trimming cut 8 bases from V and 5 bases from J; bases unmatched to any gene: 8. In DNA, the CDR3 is TGTGCCAGCCCCTCGAGACTAGCGGGAAACAATGAGCAGTTCTTC. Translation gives CASPSRLAGNNEQFF. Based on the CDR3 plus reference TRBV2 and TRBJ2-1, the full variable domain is EPEVTQTPSHQVTQMGQEVILRCVPISNHLYFYWYRQILGQKVEFLVSFYNNEISEKSEIFDDQFSVERPDGSNFTLKIRSTKLEDSAMYFCASPSRLAGNNEQFFGPGTRLTVL.

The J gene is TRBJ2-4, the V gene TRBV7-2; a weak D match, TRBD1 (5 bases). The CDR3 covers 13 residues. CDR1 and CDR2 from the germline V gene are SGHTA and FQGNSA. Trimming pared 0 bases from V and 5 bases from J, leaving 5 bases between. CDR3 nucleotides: TGTGCCAGCAGCTTAGCCAGGGAAAACATTCAGTACTTC. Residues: CASSLARENIQYF.

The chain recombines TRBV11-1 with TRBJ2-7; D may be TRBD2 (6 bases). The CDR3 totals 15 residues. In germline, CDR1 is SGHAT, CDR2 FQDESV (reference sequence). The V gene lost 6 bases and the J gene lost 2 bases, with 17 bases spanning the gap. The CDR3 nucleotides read TGTGCCAGCAGTCCACCGGGACTCGCGGCCTACGAGCAGTACTTC. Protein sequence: CASSPPGLAAYEQYF.

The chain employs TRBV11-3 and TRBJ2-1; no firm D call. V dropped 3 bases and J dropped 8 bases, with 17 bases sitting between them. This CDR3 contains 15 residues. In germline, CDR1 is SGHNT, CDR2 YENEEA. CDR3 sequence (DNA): TGTGCCAGCAGCTTGGGCCCCTTGATCGACGATGAGCAGTTCTTC. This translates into CASSLGPLIDDEQFF. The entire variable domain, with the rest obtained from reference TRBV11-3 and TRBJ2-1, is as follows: EAGVVQSPRYKIIEKKQPVAFWCNPISGHNTLYWYLQNLGQGPELLIRYENEEAVDDSQLPKDRFSAERLKGVDSTLKIQPAELGDSAVYLCASSLGPLIDDEQFFGPGTRLTVL.

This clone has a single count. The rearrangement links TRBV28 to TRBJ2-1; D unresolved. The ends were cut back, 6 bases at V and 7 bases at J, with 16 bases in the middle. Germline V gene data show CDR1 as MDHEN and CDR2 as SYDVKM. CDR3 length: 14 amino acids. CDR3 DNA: TGTGCCAGCAGCCGAATGGAGCCAACAAATGAGCAGTTCTTC. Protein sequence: CASSRMEPTNEQFF.

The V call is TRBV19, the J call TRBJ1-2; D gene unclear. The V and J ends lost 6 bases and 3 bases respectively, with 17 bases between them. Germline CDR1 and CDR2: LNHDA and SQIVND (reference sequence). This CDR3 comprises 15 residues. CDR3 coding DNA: TGTGCCAGTAGGGAGTTGCAGGTGGACTACTATGGCTACACCTTC. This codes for CASRELQVDYYGYTF.

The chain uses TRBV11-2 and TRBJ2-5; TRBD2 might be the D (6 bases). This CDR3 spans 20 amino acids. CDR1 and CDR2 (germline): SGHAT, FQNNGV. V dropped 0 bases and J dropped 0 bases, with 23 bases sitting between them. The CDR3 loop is CASSLDLSEVAGLYQETQYF. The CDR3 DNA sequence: TGTGCCAGCAGCTTAGATCTTTCGGAGGTGGCAGGACTATACCAAGAGACCCAGTACTTC.

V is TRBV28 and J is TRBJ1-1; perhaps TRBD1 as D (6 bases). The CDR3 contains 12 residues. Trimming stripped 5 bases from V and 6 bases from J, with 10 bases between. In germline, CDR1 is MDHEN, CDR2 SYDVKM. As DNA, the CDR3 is TGTGCCAGCAGTCAACAGGGTGCTGAAGCTTTCTTT. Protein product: CASSQQGAEAFF. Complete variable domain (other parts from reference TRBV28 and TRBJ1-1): DVKVTQSSRYLVKRTGEKVFLECVQDMDHENMFWYRQDPGLGLRLIYFSYDVKMKEKGDIPEGYSVSREKKERFSLILESASTNQTSMYLCASSQQGAEAFFGQGTRLTVV.

This CDR3 reads CASRRRLADTDTQYF. Written as DNA, the CDR3 is TGTGCCAGCAGACGAAGACTAGCGGACACAGATACGCAGTATTTT. J is TRBJ2-3 and V is TRBV2; 9 bases are shared with TRBD2. This CDR3 spans 15 amino acids. CDR1 and CDR2 from the germline V gene are SNHLY and FYNNEI. V dropped 6 bases and J dropped 2; count of bases not matched to a gene: 6. Full variable domain (remainder filled in from reference TRBV2 and TRBJ2-3): EPEVTQTPSHQVTQMGQEVILRCVPISNHLYFYWYRQILGQKVEFLVSFYNNEISEKSEIFDDQFSVERPDGSNFTLKIRSTKLEDSAMYFCASRRRLADTDTQYFGPGTRLTVL.

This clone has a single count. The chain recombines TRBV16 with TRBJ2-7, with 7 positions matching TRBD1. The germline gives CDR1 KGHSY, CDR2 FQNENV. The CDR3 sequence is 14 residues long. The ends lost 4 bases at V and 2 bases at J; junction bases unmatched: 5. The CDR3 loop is CASSPRQGTYEQYF. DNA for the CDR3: TGTGCCAGCAGCCCCCGACAGGGTACCTACGAGCAGTACTTC.

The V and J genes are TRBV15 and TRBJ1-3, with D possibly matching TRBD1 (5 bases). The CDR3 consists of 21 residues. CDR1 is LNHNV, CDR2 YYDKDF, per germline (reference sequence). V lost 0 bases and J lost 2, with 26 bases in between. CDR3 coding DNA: TGTGCCACCAGCAGAGAGGCATCTCGGGCCGGCAGGGCCCCCCCTGGAAACACCATATATTTT. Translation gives CATSREASRAGRAPPGNTIYF.

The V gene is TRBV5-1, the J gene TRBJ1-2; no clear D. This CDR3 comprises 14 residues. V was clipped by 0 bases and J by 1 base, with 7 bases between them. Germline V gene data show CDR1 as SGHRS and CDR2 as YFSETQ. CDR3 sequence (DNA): TGCGCCAGCAGCTTGGTTGGCAGTAACTATGGCTACACCTTC. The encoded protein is CASSLVGSNYGYTF.

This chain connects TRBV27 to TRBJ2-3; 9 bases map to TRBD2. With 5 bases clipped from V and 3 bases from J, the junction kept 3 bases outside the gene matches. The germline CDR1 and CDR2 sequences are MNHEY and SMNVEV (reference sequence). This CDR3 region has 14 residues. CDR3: CASSVAGETDTQYF. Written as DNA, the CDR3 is TGTGCCAGCAGTGTAGCGGGAGAAACAGATACGCAGTATTTT.

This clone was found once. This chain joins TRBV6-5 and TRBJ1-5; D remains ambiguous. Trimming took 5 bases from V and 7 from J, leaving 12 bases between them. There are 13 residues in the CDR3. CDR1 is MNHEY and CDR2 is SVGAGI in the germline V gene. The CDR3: CASSPQVGQPQHF. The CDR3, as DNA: TGTGCCAGCAGTCCCCAGGTGGGCCAGCCCCAGCATTTT.

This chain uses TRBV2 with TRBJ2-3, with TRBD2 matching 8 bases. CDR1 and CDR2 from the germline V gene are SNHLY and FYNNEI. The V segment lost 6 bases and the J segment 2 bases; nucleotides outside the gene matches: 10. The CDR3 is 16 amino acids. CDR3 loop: CASSSTGAGDTDTQYF. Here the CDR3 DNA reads TGTGCCAGCAGCTCCACGGGAGCGGGAGACACAGATACGCAGTATTTT.

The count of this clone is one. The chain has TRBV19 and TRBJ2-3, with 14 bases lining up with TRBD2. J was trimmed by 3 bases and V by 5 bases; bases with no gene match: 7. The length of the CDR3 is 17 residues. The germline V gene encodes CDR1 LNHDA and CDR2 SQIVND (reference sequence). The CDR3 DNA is TGTGCCAGTAGTCTTCGACTAGCGGGAGGGCGGACAGATACGCAGTATTTT. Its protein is CASSLRLAGGRTDTQYF.